The entry below describes one TCR beta chain. Antigen unknown. The authors took one heparinised blood draw, averaging roughly 120 mL, from each donor. Using CD45RO/CCR7/CD25/CD127/CD95/CD27, CD4+ naive, central memory, regulatory and stem cell-like memory cells were sorted. This sample was taken from a study of beta chain features in type 1 diabetes. General study results and limits: Shortening of TCRB CDR3s, moderate but significant, appeared in all four CD4+ subsets of Type 1 diabetes patients. Cells that show high TCR expression could be over-represented by cDNA sequencing.

What was sequenced were expressed TCRB transcripts, since all of the isolated RNA had been reverse transcribed. Profiled with immunoSEQ multiplex PCR; TCRdb holds only in-frame clones, not every one. The sample lists some 150,000 clones; approximately 10% were seen once. The CDR3 consists of 15 residues. Unmatched junction bases numbered 12, after V lost 6 bases and J lost 8 bases. The V gene's germline CDR1 is MRHNA and CDR2 SNTAGT. This chain joins TRBV6-4 and TRBJ2-1, with 8 bases that match TRBD2. Sequenced material: central memory CD4+ T cells from blood. The TCR comes from a woman aged 30 to 39 with type 1 diabetes. The CDR3 region has the DNA TGTGCCAGCAGACGACTAGCGAGGGGGTTCGATGAGCAGTTCTTC. It yields the protein CASRRLARGFDEQFF.